The sequence of this TCR beta chain was determined in a study of T cell changes during pregnancy in multiple sclerosis. The table came from immunoSEQ multiplex PCR; TCRdb's copy has only in-frame clones and leaves some out. Among approximately 64,000 clones listed, about 90% were seen once. This CDR3 contains 12 residues. The V gene lost 4 bases and the J gene lost 6 bases, with 10 bases spanning the gap. Germline loops: CDR1 SEHNR, CDR2 FQNEAQ (reference sequence). The source was peripheral blood, collected in the first trimester of pregnancy. This TCR came from a female donor with multiple sclerosis, enrolled in a pregnancy study. The rearrangement uses TRBV7-9 and TRBJ2-7, with D perhaps matching TRBD2 (5 bases). The CDR3, as DNA: TGTGCCAGCAGCTACACGGCGGGCGAGCAGTACTTC. Protein product: CASSYTAGEQYF.